The 31 T cell receptor beta chains in this list originate from one sample, sequenced in a study of T cell responses to AZD1222 COVID-19 vaccine. Data came from immunoSEQ multiplex PCR; TCRdb stores just in-frame clones and leaves some out. The data contain roughly 170,000 clones, just over 85% of them singletons. The sample in question was peripheral blood, obtained on day 0 of AZD1222 vaccination. Receptors originate from an adult in good health.

The chain employs TRBV19 and TRBJ2-7; 8 nucleotides agree with TRBD1. CDR3 length: 16 residues. Germline trimming cut 5 bases from V and 0 bases from J; bases unmatched to any gene: 9. Germline V CDR1 and CDR2: LNHDA, SQIVND (reference sequence). CDR3 in DNA: TGTGCCAGTAGTCCCGACCAGACAGGGGCCTCCTACGAGCAGTACTTC. Its translation is CASSPDQTGASYEQYF.

V usage is TRBV5-1 and J usage is TRBJ2-1; 14 bases are shared with TRBD2. V lost 3 bases, J lost 0 bases, and 8 bases stayed unmatched. Germline V gene lookup returns CDR1 SGHRS and CDR2 YFSETQ. The CDR3 sequence is 19 residues long. The CDR3 spells CASSSPGTSGSSSYNEQFF. The CDR3 coding sequence is TGCGCCAGCAGCTCGCCCGGGACTAGCGGGAGCAGCTCCTACAATGAGCAGTTCTTC.

The chain combines TRBV4-2 with TRBJ2-1; the match to TRBD1 covers 8 bases. Germline CDR1 is LGHNA and CDR2 is YNFKEQ. V shed 8 bases, J shed 0 bases, and the junction held 6 bases outside the gene matches. The CDR3 totals 15 residues. CDR3 sequence: CASGQGLSSYNEQFF. CDR3 nucleotides: TGTGCCAGCGGACAGGGACTGAGCTCCTACAATGAGCAGTTCTTC.

The V and J genes are TRBV15 and TRBJ1-5, with D possibly TRBD1 on 5 matching bases. V was trimmed by 1 base and J by 6 bases, leaving 10 bases between them. Germline assignment: CDR1 LNHNV and CDR2 YYDKDF (reference sequence). The CDR3 loop spans 14 amino acids. The CDR3 here is CATSRGPRGQPQHF. CDR3 nucleotide sequence: TGTGCCACCAGCAGAGGACCGAGGGGTCAGCCCCAGCATTTT.

The chain has TRBV2 and TRBJ2-1, with D uncertain. The germline V gene encodes CDR1 SNHLY and CDR2 FYNNEI. This CDR3 has 13 amino acids. V dropped 7 bases and J dropped 12 bases, with 19 bases sitting between them. CDR3 DNA: TGTGCCAGCACTCTGGAGCGCTCAGTGGGGCAGTTCTTC. Translating gives CASTLERSVGQFF.

V is TRBV6-5 and J is TRBJ1-2; D is uncertain. V was cut by 6 bases and J by 7 bases, with 15 bases left in between. This CDR3 has 13 residues. Germline values: CDR1 MNHEY, CDR2 SVGAGI. DNA of the CDR3: TGTGCCAGCAGGGTGGCCGGACGCGGTGGCTACACCTTC. It translates to CASRVAGRGGYTF.

The V and J genes are TRBV18 and TRBJ2-1; 13 bases agree with TRBD2. The germline V gene encodes CDR1 KGHSH and CDR2 LQKENI. V lost 3 bases to trimming and J lost 7 bases; unmatched junction nucleotides: 3. CDR3 length: 15 amino acids. CDR3: CASSPGLAGRNEQFF. The CDR3 bases are TGTGCCAGCTCACCGGGACTAGCGGGAAGGAATGAGCAGTTCTTC.

The chain carries TRBV10-1 and TRBJ1-1; no firm D call. The V end lost 0 bases, the J end lost 1 base, and 6 bases lay between the germline ends. This CDR3 has 14 residues. Germline V gene data show CDR1 as WNHNN and CDR2 as SYGVQD (reference sequence). CDR3 region: CASSESKGNTEAFF. Written as DNA, the CDR3 is TGCGCCAGCAGTGAGTCGAAGGGGAACACTGAAGCTTTCTTT.

This chain uses TRBV4-1 with TRBJ2-7; 9 positions agree with TRBD1. V was clipped by 1 base and J by 3 bases; unmatched bases: 4. From germline, CDR1 is MGHRA and CDR2 YSYEKL. This CDR3 region has 15 residues. In DNA, the CDR3 is TGCGCCAGCAGCCAAGCCGGGACAGGGAACTACGAGCAGTACTTC. Protein product: CASSQAGTGNYEQYF.

The chain links TRBV29-1 to TRBJ1-2; D might be TRBD1 (5 bases). The CDR3 has 15 amino acids. With 0 bases removed from V and 6 bases from J, the gap between germline ends came to 17 bases. The germline gives CDR1 SQVTM, CDR2 ANQGSEA. The CDR3 region is CSVEDWRGSRDGYTF. The CDR3 DNA sequence: TGCAGCGTTGAAGATTGGCGGGGCAGTCGCGATGGCTACACCTTC.

The chain is built from TRBV15 and TRBJ2-4; TRBD1 matches at 8 bases. In germline, CDR1 is LNHNV, CDR2 YYDKDF (reference sequence). V trimming: 0 bases; J trimming: 0 bases; junction bases outside the gene matches: 16. The CDR3 totals 21 residues. The CDR3 region has the DNA TGTGCCACCAGCAGAGATCTCGCAGGGGGCCGTTACGAATTAGCCAAAAACATTCAGTACTTC. Its protein is CATSRDLAGGRYELAKNIQYF.

The J gene is TRBJ2-1, the V gene TRBV12-5; D perhaps matches TRBD1 (6 bases). From germline, CDR1 is LGHNT and CDR2 FRNRAP. V gave up 2 bases and J gave up 5 bases, with 19 bases separating them. The CDR3 totals 17 residues. CDR3 nucleotide sequence: TGTGCTAGTGGTTTGTTTCATAGGGGGTACGAAAACAATGAGCAGTTCTTC. Translated: CASGLFHRGYENNEQFF.

This chain connects TRBV27 to TRBJ2-7; 8 bases are a match to TRBD1. Germline V gene sequence: CDR1 MNHEY, CDR2 SMNVEV (reference sequence). This CDR3 region has 15 residues. V lost 5 bases to trimming and J lost 2 bases; unmatched junction nucleotides: 8. CDR3 coding DNA: TGTGCCAGCAGTGCTACAGGGGGAGGAACCTACGAGCAGTACTTC. It specifies CASSATGGGTYEQYF.

V usage is TRBV18 and J usage is TRBJ2-1; 10 bases fit TRBD2. This CDR3 contains 15 residues. The germline gives CDR1 KGHSH, CDR2 LQKENI. J gave up 6 bases and V 6 bases, and 8 bases lay outside the gene matches. The CDR3 sequence is CASSRSGGTGNEQFF. CDR3 coding DNA: TGTGCCAGCTCCCGTAGCGGGGGGACGGGCAATGAGCAGTTCTTC.

This clone showed up just once. In DNA form, the CDR3 reads TGTGCCAGCAGCCCAGACCTGGGAAGGTCTGGAAACACCATATATTTT. Translating gives CASSPDLGRSGNTIYF. The rearrangement uses TRBV9 and TRBJ1-3, with D hard to call. V was clipped by 4 bases and J by 1 base, with 15 bases between them. Germline V gene lookup returns CDR1 SGDLS and CDR2 YYNGEE. The CDR3 covers 16 residues.

The chain has TRBV6-5 and TRBJ2-5, with D tentatively TRBD1 or TRBD2 (5 bases each). The CDR3 contains 15 residues. Germline values: CDR1 MNHEY, CDR2 SVGAGI. Trimming removed 0 bases at V and 5 bases at J, with 13 bases between. The CDR3 loop reads CASSYSRGGGETQYF. In DNA form, the CDR3 reads TGTGCCAGCAGTTACTCGAGGGGTGGTGGGGAGACCCAGTACTTC.

The CDR3 reads CASSEGQSYGYTF. For the CDR3, the DNA is TGTGCCAGCAGTGAGGGACAGTCCTATGGCTACACCTTC. The chain is built from TRBV6-4 and TRBJ1-2; TRBD1 matches at 7 bases. The V and J ends lost 3 bases and 4 bases, in that order; junction bases with no gene match: 2. In germline, CDR1 is MRHNA, CDR2 SNTAGT. The CDR3 is 13 residues long.

The rearrangement links TRBV29-1 to TRBJ2-5; no firm D call. V lost 7 bases, J lost 9 bases, and 12 bases lay in between. Per germline, CDR1 SQVTM and CDR2 ANQGSEA. The CDR3 is 10 amino acids. CDR3 bases: TGCAGCGCATCCTCTGACGCCCAGTACTTC. It translates to CSASSDAQYF. The full variable domain, with the rest looked up from reference TRBV29-1 and TRBJ2-5, is SAVISQKPSRDICQRGTSLTIQCQVDSQVTMMFWYRQQPGQSLTLIATANQGSEATYESGFVIDKFPISRPNLTFSTLTVSNMSPEDSSIYLCSASSDAQYFGPGTRLLVL.

The V gene is TRBV5-1, the J gene TRBJ1-1; TRBD1 agrees at 8 bases. This CDR3 spans 14 amino acids. V dropped 4 bases and J dropped 1; count of bases not matched to a gene: 3. Per the germline V gene, CDR1 is SGHRS and CDR2 is YFSETQ. CDR3 residues: CASSPDRANTEAFF. CDR3 DNA: TGCGCCAGCAGCCCGGACAGGGCGAACACTGAAGCTTTCTTT.

V and J are TRBV27 and TRBJ1-1, with D perhaps matching TRBD1 (6 bases). The CDR3 runs 16 residues. Germline V gene data show CDR1 as MNHEY and CDR2 as SMNVEV (reference sequence). The germline V and J ends were trimmed by 6 bases and 1 base, with 18 bases remaining between them. The CDR3 spells CASRPATGTWNTEAFF. CDR3 coding DNA: TGTGCCAGCAGACCTGCGACCGGGACATGGAACACTGAAGCTTTCTTT.

The CDR3 sequence: CASADGALLSGANVLTF. The CDR3, as DNA: TGCGCCAGCGCCGACGGGGCGTTGCTTTCTGGGGCCAACGTCCTGACTTTC. V usage is TRBV5-1 and J usage is TRBJ2-6; possibly TRBD1 or TRBD2 for D (5 bases each). Trimming removed 7 bases at V and 1 base at J, with 18 bases between. Germline loops: CDR1 SGHRS, CDR2 YFSETQ. The CDR3 runs 17 residues.

This clone was seen a single time. The chain couples TRBV19 to TRBJ1-1; D remains ambiguous. The germline V gene has CDR1 LNHDA and CDR2 SQIVND (reference sequence). The CDR3 is made up of 14 amino acids. V was shortened by 6 bases and J by 0 bases, with 11 bases between the two germline ends. CDR3 loop: CASRRRVLNTEAFF. In DNA, the CDR3 is TGTGCCAGTAGGAGGAGGGTTCTGAACACTGAAGCTTTCTTT. The full variable domain, in which reference TRBV19 and TRBJ1-1 provide the parts outside the CDR3, is DGGITQSPKYLFRKEGQNVTLSCEQNLNHDAMYWYRQDPGQGLRLIYYSQIVNDFQKGDIAEGYSVSREKKESFPLTVTSAQKNPTAFYLCASRRRVLNTEAFFGQGTRLTVV.

The J gene is TRBJ2-5, the V gene TRBV7-2; 7 bases align to TRBD2. There are 16 residues in the CDR3. Germline lookup yields CDR1 SGHTA and CDR2 FQGNSA. Unmatched junction bases numbered 12, after V lost 5 bases and J lost 3 bases. The CDR3 DNA follows: TGTGCCAGCAGCCTAGGGTGGGGCGGGGGTGAAGAGACCCAGTACTTC. Translation: CASSLGWGGGEETQYF.

This clone was recorded only once. This chain connects TRBV6-5 to TRBJ1-1, with D uncertain. Trimming took 7 bases from V and 0 from J, leaving 12 bases between them. Germline CDR1 and CDR2: MNHEY and SVGAGI. This CDR3 is 14 amino acids long. CDR3 sequence: CASMSRSMNTEAFF. In nucleotides, the CDR3 is TGTGCCAGCATGAGCCGATCTATGAACACTGAAGCTTTCTTT.

CDR3 DNA sequence: TGTGCCAGCAGCTTAGCCCAGATCTCTGGAAACACCATATATTTT. Translated, it gives CASSLAQISGNTIYF. The chain recombines TRBV13 with TRBJ1-3; no clear D gene. Germline V gene data show CDR1 as PRHDT and CDR2 as FYEKMQ (reference sequence). The ends were cut back, 1 base at V and 0 bases at J, with 7 bases in the middle. The CDR3 contains 15 residues.

J is TRBJ1-2 and V is TRBV19; a weak D match, TRBD1 (6 bases). This CDR3 region has 15 residues. Per the germline V gene, CDR1 is LNHDA and CDR2 is SQIVND (reference sequence). V shed 3 bases and J shed 6 bases, with 17 bases lying between them. The CDR3 loop reads CASSMGAQKSDGYTF. DNA for the CDR3: TGTGCCAGTAGTATGGGGGCGCAAAAATCCGATGGCTACACCTTC.

The chain uses TRBV19 and TRBJ1-6, with D unclear. Germline lookup yields CDR1 LNHDA and CDR2 SQIVND (reference sequence). With 5 bases removed from V and 13 bases from J, the gap between germline ends came to 15 bases. This CDR3 is 13 amino acids long. The DNA of the CDR3 is TGTGCCAGTAGTGCGGGTCCTCCTGATCCCCTCCACTTT. This translates into CASSAGPPDPLHF.

The sample holds a few counts of this clone. This chain connects TRBV4-3 to TRBJ1-3, with D perhaps matching TRBD1 (5 bases). Trimming shortened V by 0 bases and J by 2 bases, and 14 bases separated the two germline ends. Germline CDR1 reads LGHNA; CDR2 reads YSLEER. There are 17 residues in the CDR3. Here the CDR3 reads CASSQDMRRVAGNTIYF. CDR3 nucleotides: TGCGCCAGCAGCCAAGATATGCGCAGGGTGGCTGGAAACACCATATATTTT.

V usage is TRBV5-1 and J usage is TRBJ2-7; D may match TRBD1 or TRBD2 (5 bases each). V gave up 0 bases and J gave up 4 bases, with 14 bases separating them. The CDR3 totals 15 residues. Germline CDR1 and CDR2: SGHRS and YFSETQ. The CDR3: CASSLGWGRSYEQYF. The CDR3 coding sequence is TGCGCCAGCAGCTTGGGATGGGGACGTAGTTACGAGCAGTACTTC.

The genes are TRBV11-3 and TRBJ2-7, with 14 bases lining up with TRBD2. J gave up 6 bases and V 3 bases, and 4 bases lay outside the gene matches. This CDR3 region has 15 residues. The V gene's germline CDR1 is SGHNT and CDR2 YENEEA. The CDR3 DNA follows: TGTGCCAGCAGCTTGGGACTAGCGGGAGTTGGCGAGCAGTACTTC. Its protein product is CASSLGLAGVGEQYF.

The rearrangement uses TRBV3-1 (or the pseudogene TRBV3-2) and TRBJ2-6; TRBD1 aligns across 9 bases. The V and J ends lost 3 bases and 0 bases, in that order; junction bases with no gene match: 3. The CDR3 is 17 residues long. CDR1 and CDR2 (germline): LGHDT, YNNKEL (reference sequence). In DNA form, the CDR3 reads TGTGCCAGCAGCCAGCGGGACAGGGCCTCTGGGGCCAACGTCCTGACTTTC. Translated, it gives CASSQRDRASGANVLTF.